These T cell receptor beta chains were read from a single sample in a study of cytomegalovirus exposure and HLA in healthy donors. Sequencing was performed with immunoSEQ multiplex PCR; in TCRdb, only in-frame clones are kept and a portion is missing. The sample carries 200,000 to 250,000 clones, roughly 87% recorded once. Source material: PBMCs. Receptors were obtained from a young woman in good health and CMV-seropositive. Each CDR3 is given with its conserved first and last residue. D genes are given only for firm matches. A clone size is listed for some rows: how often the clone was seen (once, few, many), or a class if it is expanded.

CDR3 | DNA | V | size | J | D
CASSSRPEGLAGVISYNEQFF | TGTGCCAGCAGCTCGCGCCCGGAGGGACTAGCGGGGGTTATATCCTACAATGAGCAGTTCTTC | TRBV9 | - | TRBJ2-1 | TRBD2
CASSFRGLEQYF | TGTGCCAGCAGCTTCAGGGGGCTTGAGCAGTACTTC | TRBV5-6 | once | TRBJ2-7 | TRBD1
CASSLAVGGSYEQYF | TGCGCCAGCAGCTTGGCCGTGGGAGGGTCCTACGAGCAGTACTTC | TRBV5-1 | - | TRBJ2-7 | TRBD2
CASSESSVTGELFF | TGCGCCAGCAGTGAGTCGAGCGTAACCGGGGAGCTGTTTTTT | TRBV10-1 | - | TRBJ2-2 | -
CASVQDSANTGELFF | TGTGCCAGCGTTCAGGATTCCGCGAACACCGGGGAGCTGTTTTTT | TRBV6-1 | - | TRBJ2-2 | -
CASSLGTGDQPQHF | TGTGCCAGCAGTTTGGGTACGGGGGATCAGCCCCAGCATTTT | TRBV6-5 | - | TRBJ1-5 | -
CASSYRTGPTGELFF | TGTGCCAGCAGTTATCGGACAGGGCCCACCGGGGAGCTGTTTTTT | TRBV6-5 | once | TRBJ2-2 | TRBD1
CASSFGDRLNQPQHF | TGTGCCAGCAGTTTCGGCGACAGACTCAATCAGCCCCAGCATTTT | TRBV27 | once | TRBJ1-5 | -
CASTFSQTEKNEQFF | TGTGCCAGCACCTTTTCCCAGACAGAGAAGAATGAGCAGTTCTTC | TRBV7-9 | - | TRBJ2-1 | -
CASSLGTMNTEAFF | TGCGCCAGCAGCTTGGGGACAATGAACACTGAAGCTTTCTTT | TRBV5-1 | - | TRBJ1-1 | -
CAWSGQVREPQHF | TGTGCCTGGAGCGGACAAGTGCGAGAGCCCCAGCATTTT | TRBV30 | - | TRBJ1-5 | -
CASSIGTAIDEQFF | TGTGCCAGCAGCATCGGGACAGCTATCGATGAGCAGTTCTTC | TRBV5-4 | - | TRBJ2-1 | TRBD1
CASSSGGTIYEQYF | TGCGCCAGCAGCTCCGGAGGGACCATATACGAGCAGTACTTC | TRBV5-1 | - | TRBJ2-7 | -
CASSLFRGGDTIYF | TGTGCCAGCAGCTTGTTCCGCGGAGGGGACACCATATATTTT | TRBV5-4 | - | TRBJ1-3 | -
CASSFLAGDYEQYF | TGTGCCAGCAGCTTTCTAGCGGGAGACTACGAGCAGTACTTC | TRBV5-4 | - | TRBJ2-7 | TRBD2
CASSPTTGRFQPQHF | TGTGCCAGCAGCCCCACGACAGGGCGCTTTCAGCCCCAGCATTTT | TRBV5-5 | - | TRBJ1-5 | TRBD1
CSVLDRSPYEQYF | TGCAGCGTTCTGGACAGGTCCCCCTACGAGCAGTACTTC | TRBV29-1 | - | TRBJ2-7 | TRBD1
CASSWDTPLLNTEAFF | TGCGCCAGCAGCTGGGACACCCCACTTTTGAACACTGAAGCTTTCTTT | TRBV5-1 | - | TRBJ1-1 | -
CASSLVAGGVEEQYF | TGCGCCAGCAGCTTGGTGGCGGGAGGAGTAGAGGAGCAGTACTTC | TRBV5-1 | once | TRBJ2-7 | TRBD2
CAWVLAGPSETQYF | TGTGCCTGGGTACTAGCGGGACCCTCCGAGACCCAGTACTTC | TRBV30 | - | TRBJ2-5 | TRBD2
CASNPRGGGSYEQYF | TGCGCCAGCAACCCCCGCGGCGGGGGCTCCTACGAGCAGTACTTC | TRBV5-1 | - | TRBJ2-7 | TRBD2
CASMRGTGELFF | TGTGCCAGTATGCGGGGGACCGGGGAGCTGTTTTTT | TRBV19 | few | TRBJ2-2 | TRBD2
CAISEPSGSYEQYF | TGTGCCATCAGTGAGCCTAGCGGGTCCTACGAGCAGTACTTC | TRBV10-3 | once | TRBJ2-7 | TRBD2
CATRRGLARDPDTQYF | TGTGCCACCCGCCGGGGACTAGCAAGAGATCCAGATACGCAGTATTTT | TRBV9 | - | TRBJ2-3 | TRBD2
CATSGGARSYNEQFF | TGTGCCACCAGCGGGGGGGCGAGGTCCTACAATGAGCAGTTCTTC | TRBV15 | - | TRBJ2-1 | -
CASKTVEQYF | TGTGCCAGCAAGACAGTCGAGCAGTACTTC | TRBV11-2 | - | TRBJ2-7 | -
CASSVGGSVREQYF | TGTGCCAGCAGCGTAGGCGGGAGTGTTCGCGAGCAGTACTTC | TRBV9 | - | TRBJ2-7 | TRBD2
CASSPSTGVTYEQYF | TGTGCCAGCTCACCGTCAACAGGGGTCACCTACGAGCAGTACTTC | TRBV18 | - | TRBJ2-7 | TRBD1
CAWSVATGTEAFF | TGTGCCTGGAGTGTAGCGACAGGCACTGAAGCTTTCTTT | TRBV30 | - | TRBJ1-1 | -
CASSQASSRRNIQYF | TGTGCCAGCAGCCAAGCTAGCTCGCGCAGAAACATTCAGTACTTC | TRBV4-2 | - | TRBJ2-4 | -
CASSLDTNYGYTF | TGTGCCAGCAGTTTAGACACGAACTATGGCTACACCTTC | TRBV6-5 | - | TRBJ1-2 | -
CASSGGTENTEAFF | TGTGCCAGCAGCGGCGGGACGGAGAACACTGAAGCTTTCTTT | TRBV28 | - | TRBJ1-1 | -
CASSQEQREYNEQFF | TGCGCCAGCAGCCAAGAGCAGCGGGAGTACAATGAGCAGTTCTTC | TRBV4-1 | - | TRBJ2-1 | TRBD2
CASSVEGQGHTDTQYF | TGTGCCAGCAGCGTAGAGGGACAGGGGCACACAGATACGCAGTATTTT | TRBV9 | - | TRBJ2-3 | TRBD1
CAISETDRRIAKNIQYF | TGTGCCATCAGTGAGACGGACAGGAGGATAGCCAAAAACATTCAGTACTTC | TRBV10-3 | - | TRBJ2-4 | TRBD1
CASSYGQGHQPQHF | TGTGCCAGCAGTTACGGACAGGGACATCAGCCCCAGCATTTT | TRBV6-5 | - | TRBJ1-5 | TRBD1
CASSRTSTYEQYF | TGCGCCAGCAGCCGGACTAGCACCTACGAGCAGTACTTC | TRBV4-1 | - | TRBJ2-7 | TRBD2
CASSPPAGRASSYEQYF | TGCGCCAGCAGCCCACCCGCGGGGCGGGCGAGCTCCTACGAGCAGTACTTC | TRBV5-1 | - | TRBJ2-7 | -
CASTPGRGTEAFF | TGTGCCAGTACCCCGGGAAGGGGGACTGAAGCTTTCTTT | TRBV19 | - | TRBJ1-1 | -
CASSLGTGGLYGYTF | TGCGCCAGCAGCTTAGGGACAGGGGGCCTGTATGGCTACACCTTC | TRBV5-1 | - | TRBJ1-2 | TRBD1
CASSLDREIEAFF | TGTGCCAGCAGCTTGGACAGGGAGATTGAAGCTTTCTTT | TRBV7-4 | - | TRBJ1-1 | TRBD1
CASRTGTDHPYNEQFF | TGTGCCAGCAGAACCGGGACAGATCATCCCTACAATGAGCAGTTCTTC | TRBV27 | - | TRBJ2-1 | TRBD1
CAWLTPGRSEGYF | TGTGCCTGGCTAACCCCTGGCCGGTCGGAGGGGTACTTC | TRBV30 | - | TRBJ2-5 | -
CASSHGELFF | TGTGCCAGCAGCCACGGGGAGCTGTTTTTT | TRBV7-9 | - | TRBJ2-2 | -
CASGQGPKNIQYF | TGTGCCAGCGGACAGGGGCCCAAAAACATTCAGTACTTC | TRBV19 | - | TRBJ2-4 | TRBD1
CAWSSRDRAGTEAFF | TGTGCCTGGAGTAGCCGGGACAGGGCAGGGACTGAAGCTTTCTTT | TRBV30 | - | TRBJ1-1 | TRBD1
CASSLFIPQGAKDTEAFF | TGTGCCAGCAGTTTATTTATCCCCCAGGGGGCGAAGGACACTGAAGCTTTCTTT | TRBV28 | - | TRBJ1-1 | TRBD1
CAGQGQYTEAFF | TGTGCCGGCCAGGGTCAGTACACTGAAGCTTTCTTT | TRBV2 | - | TRBJ1-1 | -
CASSATGGVTEAFF | TGTGCCAGCAGCGCGACAGGGGGAGTCACTGAAGCTTTCTTT | TRBV9 | - | TRBJ1-1 | TRBD1
CASRPMDRGRKQYF | TGTGCCAGCAGACCAATGGACAGGGGGCGTAAGCAGTACTTC | TRBV27 | - | TRBJ2-7 | TRBD1
CASSSTGGAVGELFF | TGTGCCAGCAGCTCCACAGGGGGCGCGGTCGGGGAGCTGTTTTTT | TRBV7-9 | - | TRBJ2-2 | TRBD1
CASSSLGAHQPQHF | TGTGCCAGCAGTTCCCTGGGCGCCCACCAGCCCCAGCATTTT | TRBV28 | - | TRBJ1-5 | -
CAWTPTKPGYGYTF | TGTGCCTGGACCCCCACCAAACCAGGGTATGGCTACACCTTC | TRBV30 | - | TRBJ1-2 | -